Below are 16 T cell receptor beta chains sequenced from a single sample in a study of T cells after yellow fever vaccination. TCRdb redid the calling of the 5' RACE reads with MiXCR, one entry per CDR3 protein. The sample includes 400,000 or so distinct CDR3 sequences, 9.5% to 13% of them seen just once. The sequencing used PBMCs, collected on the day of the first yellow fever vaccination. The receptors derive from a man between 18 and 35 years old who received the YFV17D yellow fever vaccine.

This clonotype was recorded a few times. The CDR3 DNA follows: TGTGCCAGCAACAGGAACAGGGGGGGAGAGACCCAGTACTTC. Its translation: CASNRNRGGETQYF. The V call is TRBV2, the J call TRBJ2-5, with TRBD1 as a possible D gene (8 bases). This CDR3 is 14 amino acids long. V lost 7 bases and J 4 bases, leaving 16 bases between the germline ends. CDR1 SNHLY and CDR2 FYNNEI come from the germline V gene.

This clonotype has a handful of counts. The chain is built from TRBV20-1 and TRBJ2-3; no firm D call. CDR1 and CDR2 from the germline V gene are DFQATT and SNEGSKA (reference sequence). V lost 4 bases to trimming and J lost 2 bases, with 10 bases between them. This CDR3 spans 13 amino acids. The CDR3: CSAKSQVTDTQYF. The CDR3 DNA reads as TGCAGTGCTAAAAGCCAAGTCACAGATACGCAGTATTTT.

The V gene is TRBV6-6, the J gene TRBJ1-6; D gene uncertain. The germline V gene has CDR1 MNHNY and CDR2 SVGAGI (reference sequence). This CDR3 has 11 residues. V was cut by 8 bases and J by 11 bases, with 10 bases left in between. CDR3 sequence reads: CASQRIPPLHF. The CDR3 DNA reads TGTGCCAGCCAGCGAATTCCACCCCTCCACTTT.

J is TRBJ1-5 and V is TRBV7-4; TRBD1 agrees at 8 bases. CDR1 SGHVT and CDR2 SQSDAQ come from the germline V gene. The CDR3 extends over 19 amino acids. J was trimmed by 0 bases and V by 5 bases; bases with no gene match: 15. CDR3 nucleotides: TGTGCCAGCAGCCTGGACAGGGCTAAAACACGTTATAGCAATCAGCCCCAGCATTTT. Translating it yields CASSLDRAKTRYSNQPQHF.

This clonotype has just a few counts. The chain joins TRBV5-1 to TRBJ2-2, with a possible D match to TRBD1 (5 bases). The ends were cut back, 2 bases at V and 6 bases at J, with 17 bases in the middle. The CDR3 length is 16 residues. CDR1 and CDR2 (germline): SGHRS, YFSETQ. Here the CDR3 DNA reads TGCGCCAGCAGCTTACTTCAGACAGACTCCTCCGGGGAGCTGTTTTTT. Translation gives CASSLLQTDSSGELFF.

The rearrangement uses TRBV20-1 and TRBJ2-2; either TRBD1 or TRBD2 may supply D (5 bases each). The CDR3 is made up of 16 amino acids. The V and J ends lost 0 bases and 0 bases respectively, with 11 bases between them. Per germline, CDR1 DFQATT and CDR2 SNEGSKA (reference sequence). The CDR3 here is CSARDTGTTNTGELFF. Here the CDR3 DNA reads TGCAGTGCTAGAGACACCGGGACGACGAACACCGGGGAGCTGTTTTTT.

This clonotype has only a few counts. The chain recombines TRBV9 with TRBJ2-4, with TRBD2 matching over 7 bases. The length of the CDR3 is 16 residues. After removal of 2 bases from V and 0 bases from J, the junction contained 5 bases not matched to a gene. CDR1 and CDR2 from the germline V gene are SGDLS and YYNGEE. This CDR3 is CASSVGLPLAKNIQYF. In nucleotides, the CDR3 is TGTGCCAGCAGCGTGGGACTACCATTAGCCAAAAACATTCAGTACTTC.

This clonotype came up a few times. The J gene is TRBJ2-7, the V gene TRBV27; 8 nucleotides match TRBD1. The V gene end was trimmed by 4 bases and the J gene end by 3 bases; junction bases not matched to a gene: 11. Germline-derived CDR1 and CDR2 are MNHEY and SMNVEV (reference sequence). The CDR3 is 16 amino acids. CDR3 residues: CASSSYSRTGLYEQYV. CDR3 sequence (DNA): TGTGCCAGCAGTTCTTATTCGAGGACAGGGCTCTACGAGCAGTACGTC.

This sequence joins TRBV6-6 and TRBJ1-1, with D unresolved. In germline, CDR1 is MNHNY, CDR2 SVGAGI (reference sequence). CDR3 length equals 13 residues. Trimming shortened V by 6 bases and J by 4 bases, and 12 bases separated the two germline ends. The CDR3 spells CASSLDKATEAFF. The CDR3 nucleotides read TGTGCCAGCAGCCTTGACAAGGCCACTGAAGCTTTCTTT.

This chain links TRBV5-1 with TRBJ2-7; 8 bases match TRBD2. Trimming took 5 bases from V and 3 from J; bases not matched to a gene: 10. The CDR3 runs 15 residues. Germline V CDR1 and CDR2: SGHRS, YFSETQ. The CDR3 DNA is TGCGCCAGCAGATCGGCGGGGGGAAACCTCTACGAGCAGTACTTC. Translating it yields CASRSAGGNLYEQYF.

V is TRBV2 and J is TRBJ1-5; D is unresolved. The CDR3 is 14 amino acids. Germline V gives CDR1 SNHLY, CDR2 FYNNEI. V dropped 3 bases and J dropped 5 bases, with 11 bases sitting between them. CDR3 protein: CASSEATEYQPQHF. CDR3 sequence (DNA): TGTGCCAGCAGTGAGGCCACAGAGTATCAGCCCCAGCATTTT.

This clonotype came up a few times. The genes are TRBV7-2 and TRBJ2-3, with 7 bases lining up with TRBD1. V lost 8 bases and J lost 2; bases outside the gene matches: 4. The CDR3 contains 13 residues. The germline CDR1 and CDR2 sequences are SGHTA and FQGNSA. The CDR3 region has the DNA TGTGCCAGCTCGGGGACAGTCACAGATACGCAGTATTTT. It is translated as CASSGTVTDTQYF.

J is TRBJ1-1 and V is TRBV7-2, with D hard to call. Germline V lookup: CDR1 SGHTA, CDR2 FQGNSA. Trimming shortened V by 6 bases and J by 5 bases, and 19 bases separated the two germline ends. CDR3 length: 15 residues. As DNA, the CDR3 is TGTGCCAGCAGGTCCGTTCCAGGTCGCCTTACTGAAGCTTTCTTT. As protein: CASRSVPGRLTEAFF.

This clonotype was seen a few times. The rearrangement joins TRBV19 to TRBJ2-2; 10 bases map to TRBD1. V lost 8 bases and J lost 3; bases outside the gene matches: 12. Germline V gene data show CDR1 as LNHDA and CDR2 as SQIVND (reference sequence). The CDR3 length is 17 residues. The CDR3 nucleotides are TGTGCCAGTGGGAGGGACAGGGGCATCGCCGACACCGGGGAGCTGTTTTTT. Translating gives CASGRDRGIADTGELFF.

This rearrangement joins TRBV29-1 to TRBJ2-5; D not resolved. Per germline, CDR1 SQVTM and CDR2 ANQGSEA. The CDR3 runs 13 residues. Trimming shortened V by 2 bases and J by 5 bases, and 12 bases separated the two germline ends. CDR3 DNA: TGCAGCGTTGAACTCAACCTCGGGGAGACCCAGTACTTC. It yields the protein CSVELNLGETQYF.

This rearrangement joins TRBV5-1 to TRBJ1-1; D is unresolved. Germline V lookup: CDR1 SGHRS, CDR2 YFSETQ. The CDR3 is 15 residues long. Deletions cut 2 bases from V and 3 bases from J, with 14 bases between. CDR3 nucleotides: TGCGCCAGCAGCTTAGGGTTCGGGGTAGACACTGAAGCTTTCTTT. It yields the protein CASSLGFGVDTEAFF.